This T cell receptor beta chain was found in a study of OX40 agonist ivuxolimab in advanced cancers. Study as a whole: Head and neck, renal cell, melanoma or hepatocellular carcinoma were the cancers that dose-escalation patients had. Under the entry rules, prior anti-PD-1, anti-PD-L1 or anti-CTLA-4 therapy was allowed, and approximately 40% had some. Regarding the study as a whole: In CD8+ T cells, expanded clones were on average more numerous than in CD4+.

The protocol was immunoSEQ multiplex PCR, while the TCRdb copy is restricted to in-frame clones and leaves out a portion. The data show tens of thousands of clones, less than 90% seen once. The CDR3 runs 14 residues. Germline trimming cut 1 base from V and 8 bases from J; bases unmatched to any gene: 5. Per the germline V gene, CDR1 is SGHVS and CDR2 is FQNEAQ. In regard to this clone: Antigen: not known.

The sample consisted of CD4+ or CD8+ T cells sorted from blood, taken in a trial of the OX40 agonist ivuxolimab. The receptor comes from an adult with an advanced solid tumor such as melanoma, head and neck, liver or kidney cancer. V gene TRBV7-8 combines with J gene TRBJ2-1; 7 bases are shared with TRBD2. CDR3 residues: CASSLEGGEDEQFF. CDR3 in DNA: TGTGCCAGCAGCTTAGAGGGAGGGGAGGATGAGCAGTTCTTC.